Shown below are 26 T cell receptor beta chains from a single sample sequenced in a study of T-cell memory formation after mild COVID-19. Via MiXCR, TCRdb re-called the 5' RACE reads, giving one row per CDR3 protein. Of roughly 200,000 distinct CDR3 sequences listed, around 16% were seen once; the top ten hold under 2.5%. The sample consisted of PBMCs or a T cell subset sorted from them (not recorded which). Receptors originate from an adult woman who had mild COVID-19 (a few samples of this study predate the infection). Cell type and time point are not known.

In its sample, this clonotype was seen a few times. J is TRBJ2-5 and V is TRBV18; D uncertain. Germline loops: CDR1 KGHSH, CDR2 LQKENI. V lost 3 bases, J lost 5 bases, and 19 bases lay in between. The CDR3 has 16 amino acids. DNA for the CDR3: TGTGCCAGCTCACCCTTGGTATCACCATCCGGGGAGACCCAGTACTTC. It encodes CASSPLVSPSGETQYF.

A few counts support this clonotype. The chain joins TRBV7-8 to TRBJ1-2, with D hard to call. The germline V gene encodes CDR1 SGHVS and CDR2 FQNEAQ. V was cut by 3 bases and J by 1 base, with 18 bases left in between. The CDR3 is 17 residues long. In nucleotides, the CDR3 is TGTGCCAGCAGCTTGGTCAGGAGGCCCGGATATAACTATGGCTACACCTTC. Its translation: CASSLVRRPGYNYGYTF.

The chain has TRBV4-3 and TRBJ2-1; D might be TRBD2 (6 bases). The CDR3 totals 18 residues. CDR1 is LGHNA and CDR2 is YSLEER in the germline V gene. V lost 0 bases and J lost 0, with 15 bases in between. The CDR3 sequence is CASSQDVSGASSYNEQFF. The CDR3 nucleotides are TGCGCCAGCAGCCAAGATGTTAGCGGAGCCTCCTCCTACAATGAGCAGTTCTTC.

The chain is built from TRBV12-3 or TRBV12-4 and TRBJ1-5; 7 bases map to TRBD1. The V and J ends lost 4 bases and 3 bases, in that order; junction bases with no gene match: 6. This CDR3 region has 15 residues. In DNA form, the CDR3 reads TGTGCCAGCAGTTCCTCCGACAGGGTCAATCAGCCCCAGCATTTT. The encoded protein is CASSSSDRVNQPQHF.

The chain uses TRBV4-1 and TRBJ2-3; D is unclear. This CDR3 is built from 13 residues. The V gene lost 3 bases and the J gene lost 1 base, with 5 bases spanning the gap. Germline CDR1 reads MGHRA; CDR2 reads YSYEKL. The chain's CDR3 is CASSHQGTDTQYF. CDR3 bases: TGCGCCAGCAGCCACCAGGGCACAGATACGCAGTATTTT.

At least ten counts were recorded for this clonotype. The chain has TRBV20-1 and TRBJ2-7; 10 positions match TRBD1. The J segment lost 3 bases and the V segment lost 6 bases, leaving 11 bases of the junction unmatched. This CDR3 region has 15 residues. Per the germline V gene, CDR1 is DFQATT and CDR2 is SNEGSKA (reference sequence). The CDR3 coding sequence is TGCAGTGCCCCTGCCGGGACAGGGGCCGACTACGAGCAGTACTTC. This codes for CSAPAGTGADYEQYF.

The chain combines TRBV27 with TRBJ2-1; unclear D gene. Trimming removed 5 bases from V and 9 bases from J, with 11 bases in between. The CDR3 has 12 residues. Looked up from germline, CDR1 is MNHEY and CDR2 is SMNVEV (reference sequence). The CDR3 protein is CASSPPFREQFF. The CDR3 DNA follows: TGTGCCAGCAGTCCCCCCTTTCGTGAGCAGTTCTTC.

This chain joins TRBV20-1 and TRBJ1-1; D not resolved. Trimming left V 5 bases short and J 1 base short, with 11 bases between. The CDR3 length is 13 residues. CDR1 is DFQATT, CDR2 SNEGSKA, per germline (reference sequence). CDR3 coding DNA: TGCAGTGCTTCCCGGACCGCGAACACTGAAGCTTTCTTT. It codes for CSASRTANTEAFF.

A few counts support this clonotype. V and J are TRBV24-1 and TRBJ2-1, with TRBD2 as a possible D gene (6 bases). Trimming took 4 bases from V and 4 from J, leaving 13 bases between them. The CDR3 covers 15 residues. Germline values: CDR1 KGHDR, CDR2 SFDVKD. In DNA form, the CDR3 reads TGTGCCACCAGTGAGTCCGGGACTGTTTACAATGAGCAGTTCTTC. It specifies CATSESGTVYNEQFF.

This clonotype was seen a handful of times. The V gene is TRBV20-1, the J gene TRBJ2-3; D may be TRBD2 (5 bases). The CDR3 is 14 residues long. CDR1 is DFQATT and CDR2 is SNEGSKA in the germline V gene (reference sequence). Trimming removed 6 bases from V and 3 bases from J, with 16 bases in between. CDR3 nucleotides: TGCAGTGCAAGGCCAGCGGAACGAACAGATACGCAGTATTTT. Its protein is CSARPAERTDTQYF.

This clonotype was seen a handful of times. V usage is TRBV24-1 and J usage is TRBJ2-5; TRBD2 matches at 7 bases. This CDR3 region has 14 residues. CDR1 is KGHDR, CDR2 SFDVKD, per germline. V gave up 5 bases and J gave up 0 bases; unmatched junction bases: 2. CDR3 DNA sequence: TGTGCCACCAGTGCGGGAGGTAACCAAGAGACCCAGTACTTC. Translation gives CATSAGGNQETQYF.

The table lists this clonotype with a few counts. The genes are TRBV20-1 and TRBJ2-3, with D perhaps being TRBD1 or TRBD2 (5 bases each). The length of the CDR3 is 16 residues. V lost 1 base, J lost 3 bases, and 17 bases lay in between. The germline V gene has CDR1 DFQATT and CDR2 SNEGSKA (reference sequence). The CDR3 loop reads CSARVRGGKTTDTQYF. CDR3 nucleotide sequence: TGCAGTGCTAGAGTACGTGGGGGAAAGACGACAGATACGCAGTATTTT.

CDR3 residues: CASSRQSTPNTEAFF. DNA for the CDR3: TGCGCCAGCAGCAGACAGTCTACTCCTAACACTGAAGCTTTCTTT. This sequence joins TRBV5-1 and TRBJ1-1, with D possibly TRBD1 on 5 matching bases. Germline V CDR1 and CDR2: SGHRS, YFSETQ. V dropped 4 bases and J dropped 2 bases, with 15 bases sitting between them. The CDR3 runs to 15 residues.

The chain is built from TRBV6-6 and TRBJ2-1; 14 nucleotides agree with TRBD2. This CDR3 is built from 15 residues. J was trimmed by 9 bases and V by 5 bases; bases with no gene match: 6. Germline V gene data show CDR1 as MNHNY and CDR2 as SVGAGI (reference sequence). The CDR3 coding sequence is TGTGCCAGCAGTAGGACTAGCGGGGGGTTCGGTGAGCAGTTCTTC. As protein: CASSRTSGGFGEQFF.

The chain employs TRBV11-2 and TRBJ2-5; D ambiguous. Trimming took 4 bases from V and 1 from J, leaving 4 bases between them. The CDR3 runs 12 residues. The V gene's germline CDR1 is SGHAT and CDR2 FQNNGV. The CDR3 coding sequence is TGTGCCAGCAGCTATCGCCAAGAGACCCAGTACTTC. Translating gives CASSYRQETQYF.

The CDR3 spells CASSTELAGFEQFF. In DNA, the CDR3 is TGTGCCAGCAGTACGGAGCTAGCGGGGTTTGAGCAGTTCTTC. The rearrangement joins TRBV6-6 to TRBJ2-1, with 9 bases aligning to TRBD2. The CDR3 runs to 14 residues. From germline, CDR1 is MNHNY and CDR2 SVGAGI (reference sequence). The V gene end was trimmed by 5 bases and the J gene end by 9 bases; junction bases not matched to a gene: 8.

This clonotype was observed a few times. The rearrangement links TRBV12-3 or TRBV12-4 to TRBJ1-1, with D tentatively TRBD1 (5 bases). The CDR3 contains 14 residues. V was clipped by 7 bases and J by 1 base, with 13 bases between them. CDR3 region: CASKRGGWNTEAFF. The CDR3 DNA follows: TGTGCCAGCAAGAGGGGCGGGTGGAACACTGAAGCTTTCTTT.

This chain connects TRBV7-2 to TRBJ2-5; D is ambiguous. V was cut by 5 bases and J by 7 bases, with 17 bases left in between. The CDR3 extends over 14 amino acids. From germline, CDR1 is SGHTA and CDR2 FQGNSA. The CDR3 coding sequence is TGTGCCAGCAGCCTAGAAAATCGTGGTGGGACCCAGTACTTC. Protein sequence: CASSLENRGGTQYF.

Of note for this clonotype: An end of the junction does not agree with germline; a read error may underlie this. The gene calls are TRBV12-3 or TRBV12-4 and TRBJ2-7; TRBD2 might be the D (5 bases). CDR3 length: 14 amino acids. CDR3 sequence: CASRLARSSYEQYF. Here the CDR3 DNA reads TGTGCCAGCAGGTTAGCGCGCAGCTCCTACGAGCAGTACTTC.

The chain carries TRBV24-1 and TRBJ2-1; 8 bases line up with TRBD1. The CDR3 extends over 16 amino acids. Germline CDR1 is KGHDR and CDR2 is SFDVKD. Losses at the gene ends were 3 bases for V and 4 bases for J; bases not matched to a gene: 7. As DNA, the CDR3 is TGTGCCACCAGTGATAACCAGGGGGCAGGGTACAATGAGCAGTTCTTC. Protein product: CATSDNQGAGYNEQFF.

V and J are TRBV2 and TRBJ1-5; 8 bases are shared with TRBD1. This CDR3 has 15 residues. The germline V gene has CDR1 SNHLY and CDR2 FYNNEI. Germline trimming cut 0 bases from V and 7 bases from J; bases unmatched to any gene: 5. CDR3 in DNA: TGTGCCAGCAGTGAAGCGCAAGGACAGGGACAGCCCCAGCATTTT. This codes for CASSEAQGQGQPQHF.

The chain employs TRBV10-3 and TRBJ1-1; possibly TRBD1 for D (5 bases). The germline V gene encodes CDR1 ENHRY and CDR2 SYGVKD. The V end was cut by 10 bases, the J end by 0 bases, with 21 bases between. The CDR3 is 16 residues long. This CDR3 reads CATMASPGALNTEAFF. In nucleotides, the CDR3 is TGTGCCACCATGGCTTCGCCCGGGGCGCTGAACACTGAAGCTTTCTTT.

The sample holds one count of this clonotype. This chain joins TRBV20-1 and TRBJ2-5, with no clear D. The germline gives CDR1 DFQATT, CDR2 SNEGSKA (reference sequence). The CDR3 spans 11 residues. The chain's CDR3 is CSAYFLETQYF. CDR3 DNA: TGCAGCGCTTACTTCCTAGAGACCCAGTACTTC.

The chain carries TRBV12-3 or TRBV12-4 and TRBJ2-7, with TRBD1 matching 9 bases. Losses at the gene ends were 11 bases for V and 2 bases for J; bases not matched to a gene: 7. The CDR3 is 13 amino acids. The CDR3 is CASGTGTTYEQYF. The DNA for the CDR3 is TGTGCCTCGGGGACAGGGACAACCTACGAGCAGTACTTC.

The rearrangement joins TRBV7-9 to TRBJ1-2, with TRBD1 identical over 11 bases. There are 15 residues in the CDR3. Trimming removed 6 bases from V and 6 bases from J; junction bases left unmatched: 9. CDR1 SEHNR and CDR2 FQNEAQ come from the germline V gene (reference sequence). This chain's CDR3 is CASSFPGQGAHGYTF. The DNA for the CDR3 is TGTGCCAGCAGTTTTCCAGGACAGGGGGCGCATGGCTACACCTTC.

CDR3 loop: CASSTRGYTEAFF. The CDR3 DNA is TGTGCCAGCAGTACCAGGGGGTACACTGAAGCTTTCTTT. V gene TRBV7-9 combines with J gene TRBJ1-1; 7 bases map to TRBD1. The V gene end was trimmed by 6 bases and the J gene end by 3 bases; junction bases not matched to a gene: 4. Per the germline V gene, CDR1 is SEHNR and CDR2 is FQNEAQ (reference sequence). This CDR3 region has 13 residues.